Given below is one T cell receptor beta chain in context. Its antigen is unknown. The data belong to a study of early T cells in non-severe SARS-CoV-2 infection. The overall study: Unpaired chains resulted from sequencing bulk RNA of unsorted whole blood.

Study results and limitations: The VDJdb matching leaned toward anti-spike CD8 responses and overlooked private and CD4 specificities.

In the library, individual cDNA molecules carried attached unique molecular identifiers. Via MiXCR, TCRdb re-called the 5' RACE reads, giving one row per CDR3 protein. The profile covers 120,000 or so distinct CDR3 sequences, with 10% to 15% appearing a single time and approximately 4% taken by the ten largest. The CDR3 is made up of 14 amino acids. Looked up from germline, CDR1 is MNHEY and CDR2 is SVGAGI. V lost 4 bases, J lost 0 bases, and 3 bases stayed unmatched. This chain uses TRBV6-5 with TRBJ2-7, with 7 bases lining up with TRBD1. This clonotype was obtained from an adult who was a healthcare worker with PCR-confirmed SARS-CoV-2 infection or an uninfected control (not recorded which). The material sequenced was whole blood, taken at baseline. CDR3 protein: CASSWGQISYEQYF. In nucleotides, the CDR3 is TGTGCCAGCAGTTGGGGACAGATCTCCTACGAGCAGTACTTC.